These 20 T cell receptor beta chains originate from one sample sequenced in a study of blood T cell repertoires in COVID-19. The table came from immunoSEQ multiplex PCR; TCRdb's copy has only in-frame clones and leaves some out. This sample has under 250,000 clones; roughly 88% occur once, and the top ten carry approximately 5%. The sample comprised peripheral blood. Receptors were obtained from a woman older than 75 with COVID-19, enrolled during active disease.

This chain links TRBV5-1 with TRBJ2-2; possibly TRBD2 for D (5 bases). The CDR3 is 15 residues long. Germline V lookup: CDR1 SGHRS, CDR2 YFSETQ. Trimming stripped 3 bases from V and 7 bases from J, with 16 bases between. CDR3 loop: CASSYSVGMVGELFF. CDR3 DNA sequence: TGCGCCAGCAGCTATTCCGTCGGGATGGTCGGGGAGCTGTTTTTT.

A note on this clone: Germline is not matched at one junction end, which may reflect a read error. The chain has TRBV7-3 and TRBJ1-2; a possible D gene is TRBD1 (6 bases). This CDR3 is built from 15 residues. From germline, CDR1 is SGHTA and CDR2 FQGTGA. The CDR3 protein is CASSLYEGVNNGYTF. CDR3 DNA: TGTGCCAGCAGCTTATACGAGGGGGTTAACAATGGCTACACCTTC.

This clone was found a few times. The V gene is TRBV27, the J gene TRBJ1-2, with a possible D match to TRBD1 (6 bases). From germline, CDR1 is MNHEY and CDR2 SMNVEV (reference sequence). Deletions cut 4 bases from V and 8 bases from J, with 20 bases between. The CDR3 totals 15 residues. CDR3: CASSSLPGTPMGYTF. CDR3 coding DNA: TGTGCCAGCAGTTCCCTCCCCGGGACACCGATGGGCTACACCTTC.

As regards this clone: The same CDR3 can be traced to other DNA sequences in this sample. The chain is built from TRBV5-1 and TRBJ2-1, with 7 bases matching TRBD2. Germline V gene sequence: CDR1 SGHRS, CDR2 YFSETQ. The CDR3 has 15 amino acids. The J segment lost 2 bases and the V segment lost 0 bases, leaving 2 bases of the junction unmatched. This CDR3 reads CASSLASGAYNEQFF. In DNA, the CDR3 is TGCGCCAGCAGCTTGGCCAGCGGGGCCTACAATGAGCAGTTCTTC.

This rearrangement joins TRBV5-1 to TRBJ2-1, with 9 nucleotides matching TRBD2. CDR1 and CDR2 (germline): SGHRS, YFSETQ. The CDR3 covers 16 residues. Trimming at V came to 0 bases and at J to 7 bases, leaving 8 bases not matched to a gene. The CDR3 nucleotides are TGCGCCAGCAGCTTGGAGGCGGGGGGGCCGTGGAATGAGCAGTTCTTC. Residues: CASSLEAGGPWNEQFF. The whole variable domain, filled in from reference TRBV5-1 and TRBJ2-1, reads KAGVTQTPRYLIKTRGQQVTLSCSPISGHRSVSWYQQTPGQGLQFLFEYFSETQRNKGNFPGRFSGRQFSNSRSEMNVSTLELGDSALYLCASSLEAGGPWNEQFFGPGTRLTVL.

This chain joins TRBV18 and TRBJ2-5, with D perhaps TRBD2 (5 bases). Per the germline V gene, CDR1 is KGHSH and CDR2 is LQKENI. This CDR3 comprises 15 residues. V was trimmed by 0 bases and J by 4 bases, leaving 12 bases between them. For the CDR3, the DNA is TGTGCCAGCTCACCACCGAATCTACGGGGAGAGACCCAGTACTTC. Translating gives CASSPPNLRGETQYF. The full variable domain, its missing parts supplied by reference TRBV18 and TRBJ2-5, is NAGVMQNPRHLVRRRGQEARLRCSPMKGHSHVYWYRQLPEEGLKFMVYLQKENIIDESGMPKERFSAEFPKEGPSILRIQQVVRGDSAAYFCASSPPNLRGETQYFGPGTRLLVL.

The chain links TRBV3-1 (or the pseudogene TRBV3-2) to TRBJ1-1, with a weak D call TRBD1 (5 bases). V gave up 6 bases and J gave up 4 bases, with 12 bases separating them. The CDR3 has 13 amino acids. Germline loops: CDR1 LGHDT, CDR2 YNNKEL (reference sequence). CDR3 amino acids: CASSPGGGTEAFF. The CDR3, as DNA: TGTGCCAGCAGTCCGGGGGGAGGCACTGAAGCTTTCTTT.

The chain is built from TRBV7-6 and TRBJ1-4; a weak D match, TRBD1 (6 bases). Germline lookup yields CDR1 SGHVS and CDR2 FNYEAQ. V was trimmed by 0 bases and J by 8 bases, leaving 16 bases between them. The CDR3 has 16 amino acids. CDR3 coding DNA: TGTGCCAGCAGCTTAGCTCCCAACAGGGTAGAAGAAAAACTGTTTTTT. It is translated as CASSLAPNRVEEKLFF.

The CDR3 DNA follows: TGCGCCAGCAGCCCTAAAGGAGAGAACTATGGCTACACCTTC. Its translation is CASSPKGENYGYTF. V gene TRBV5-1 combines with J gene TRBJ1-2; D gene ambiguous. The CDR3 contains 14 residues. CDR1 and CDR2 (germline): SGHRS, YFSETQ. V was pared by 4 bases and J by 2 bases, with 12 bases between.

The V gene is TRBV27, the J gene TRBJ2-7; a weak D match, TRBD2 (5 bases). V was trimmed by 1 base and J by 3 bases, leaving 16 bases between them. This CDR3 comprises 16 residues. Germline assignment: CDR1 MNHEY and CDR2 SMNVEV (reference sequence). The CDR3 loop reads CASSLLSGEAFYEQYF. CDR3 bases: TGTGCCAGCAGTTTATTATCCGGGGAAGCTTTCTACGAGCAGTACTTC.

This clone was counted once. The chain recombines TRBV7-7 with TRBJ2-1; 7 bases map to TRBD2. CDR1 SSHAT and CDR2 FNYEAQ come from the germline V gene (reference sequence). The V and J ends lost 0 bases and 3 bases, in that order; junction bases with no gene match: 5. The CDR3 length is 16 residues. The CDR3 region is CASSLAPSGGYNEQFF. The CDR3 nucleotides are TGTGCCAGCAGCTTAGCGCCTAGCGGAGGCTACAATGAGCAGTTCTTC.

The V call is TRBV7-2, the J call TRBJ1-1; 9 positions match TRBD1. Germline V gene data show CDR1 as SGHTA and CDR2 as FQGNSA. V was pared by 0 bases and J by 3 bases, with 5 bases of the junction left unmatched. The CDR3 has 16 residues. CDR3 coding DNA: TGTGCCAGCAGCTTAGCACAGGGGGCTGGGGACACTGAAGCTTTCTTT. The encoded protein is CASSLAQGAGDTEAFF.

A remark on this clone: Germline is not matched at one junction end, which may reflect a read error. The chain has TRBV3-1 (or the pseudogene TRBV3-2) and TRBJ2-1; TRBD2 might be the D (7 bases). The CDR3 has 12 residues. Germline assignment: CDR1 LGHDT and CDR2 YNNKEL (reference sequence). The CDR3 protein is CASSQVTGGEIF. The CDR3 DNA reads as TGTGCCAGCAGCCAAGTGACGGGGGGCGAGATCTTC.

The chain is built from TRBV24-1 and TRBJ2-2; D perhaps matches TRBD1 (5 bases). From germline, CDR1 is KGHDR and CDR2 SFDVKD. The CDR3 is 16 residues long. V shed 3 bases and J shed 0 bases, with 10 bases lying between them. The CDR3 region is CATSDETASNTGELFF. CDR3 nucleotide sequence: TGTGCCACCAGTGATGAGACAGCGTCGAACACCGGGGAGCTGTTTTTT.

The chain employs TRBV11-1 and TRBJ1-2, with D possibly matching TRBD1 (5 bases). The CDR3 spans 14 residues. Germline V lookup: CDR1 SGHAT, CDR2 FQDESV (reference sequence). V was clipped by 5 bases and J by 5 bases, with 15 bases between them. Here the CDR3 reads CASSNGGGMYGYTF. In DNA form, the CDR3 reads TGTGCCAGCAGCAATGGTGGGGGGATGTATGGCTACACCTTC.

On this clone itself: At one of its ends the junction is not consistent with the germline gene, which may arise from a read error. The CDR3 coding sequence is TGTGCCACCAGCAGAGATAGGATGACAGGAACGGACTTC. It translates to CATSRDRMTGTDF. This chain links TRBV15 with TRBJ2-4, with D possibly TRBD1 on 6 matching bases. The germline V gene encodes CDR1 LNHNV and CDR2 YYDKDF (reference sequence). The length of the CDR3 is 13 residues.

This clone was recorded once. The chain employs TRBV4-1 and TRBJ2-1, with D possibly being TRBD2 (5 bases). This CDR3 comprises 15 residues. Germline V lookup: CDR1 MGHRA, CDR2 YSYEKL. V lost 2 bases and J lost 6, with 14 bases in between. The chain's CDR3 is CASSQPVPRGNEQFF. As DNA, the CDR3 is TGCGCCAGCAGCCAACCGGTACCACGGGGCAATGAGCAGTTCTTC.

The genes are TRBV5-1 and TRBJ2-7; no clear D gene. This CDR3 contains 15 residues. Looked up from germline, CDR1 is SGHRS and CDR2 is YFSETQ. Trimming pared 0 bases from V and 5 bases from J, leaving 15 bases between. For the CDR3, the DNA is TGCGCCAGCAGCTTGGATTCGGCGGTTGTCAACGAGCAGTACTTC. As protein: CASSLDSAVVNEQYF.

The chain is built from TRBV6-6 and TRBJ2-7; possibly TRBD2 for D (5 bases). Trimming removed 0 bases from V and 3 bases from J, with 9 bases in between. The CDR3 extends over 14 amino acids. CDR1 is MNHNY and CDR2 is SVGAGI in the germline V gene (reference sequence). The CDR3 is CASSYSHRDYEQYV. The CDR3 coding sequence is TGTGCCAGCAGTTACTCCCACCGGGACTACGAGCAGTACGTC.

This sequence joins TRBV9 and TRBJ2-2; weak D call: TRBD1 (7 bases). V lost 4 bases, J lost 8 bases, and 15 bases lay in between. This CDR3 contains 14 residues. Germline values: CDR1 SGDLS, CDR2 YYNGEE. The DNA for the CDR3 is TGTGCCAGCAGCCAGACAGGGAGGACGGGGGAGCTGTTTTTT. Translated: CASSQTGRTGELFF.